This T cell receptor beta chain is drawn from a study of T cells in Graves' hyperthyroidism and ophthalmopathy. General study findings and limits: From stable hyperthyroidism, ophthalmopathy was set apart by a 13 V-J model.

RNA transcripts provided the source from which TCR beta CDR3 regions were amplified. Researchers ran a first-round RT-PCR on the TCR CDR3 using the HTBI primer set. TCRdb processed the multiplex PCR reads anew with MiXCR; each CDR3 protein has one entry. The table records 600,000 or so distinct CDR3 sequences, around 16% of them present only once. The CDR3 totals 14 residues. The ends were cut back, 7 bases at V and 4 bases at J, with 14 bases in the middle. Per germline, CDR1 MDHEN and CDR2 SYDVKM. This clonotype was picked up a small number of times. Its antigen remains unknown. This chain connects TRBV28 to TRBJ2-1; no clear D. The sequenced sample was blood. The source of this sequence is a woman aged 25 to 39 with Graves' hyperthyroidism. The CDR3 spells CASKERPTYNEQFF. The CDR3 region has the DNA TGTGCCAGCAAGGAGCGACCAACATACAATGAGCAGTTCTTC.